The 17 T cell receptor beta chains below all came from one sample that was sequenced in a study of blood T cell repertoires in COVID-19. This table comes from immunoSEQ multiplex PCR, and its TCRdb copy is limited to in-frame clones, with some not included. The sample lists roughly 160,000 clones; around 83% were seen once. The sample was peripheral blood. The source is a woman in her 70s who had recovered from COVID-19.

In its sample, this clone was seen many times. V gene TRBV6-5 combines with J gene TRBJ1-2; TRBD1 aligns across 7 bases. V shed 4 bases, J shed 1 base, and the junction held 6 bases outside the gene matches. Germline CDR1 is MNHEY and CDR2 is SVGAGI. CDR3 size: 15 residues. As DNA, the CDR3 is TGTGCCAGCAGTTTACGACAGGGACTTAACTATGGCTACACCTTC. Encoded protein: CASSLRQGLNYGYTF.

This rearrangement joins TRBV28 to TRBJ2-7; D possibly corresponds to TRBD2 (5 bases). This CDR3 spans 13 amino acids. Between the trimmed V and J ends, which lost 8 bases and 6 bases, there was a span of 17 bases. CDR1 and CDR2 from the germline V gene are MDHEN and SYDVKM. CDR3 sequence (DNA): TGTGCCAGCGCCTCCCGGGGTTTCCTCGAGCAGTACTTC. Protein product: CASASRGFLEQYF.

The rearrangement joins TRBV5-1 to TRBJ1-2; 9 bases align to TRBD1. The germline CDR1 and CDR2 sequences are SGHRS and YFSETQ. The junction had 15 bases not matched to a gene; V was cut back by 4 bases and J by 8 bases. CDR3 length: 16 residues. CDR3 nucleotides: TGCGCCAGCAGCGCTCCAAACAGGGGGCTGTACGACGGCTACACCTTC. This translates into CASSAPNRGLYDGYTF.

The chain is built from TRBV7-9 and TRBJ1-5, with a possible D match to TRBD1 (6 bases). The CDR3 sequence is 15 residues long. With 5 bases removed from V and 7 bases from J, the gap between germline ends came to 18 bases. CDR1 is SEHNR and CDR2 is FQNEAQ in the germline V gene (reference sequence). The CDR3 spells CASSPHGTPDQPQHF. In nucleotides, the CDR3 is TGTGCCAGCAGCCCCCATGGGACACCGGACCAGCCCCAGCATTTT.

The chain carries TRBV28 and TRBJ1-2, with TRBD1 as a possible D gene (6 bases). Trimming shortened V by 5 bases and J by 4 bases, and 14 bases separated the two germline ends. The CDR3 consists of 14 residues. Per germline, CDR1 MDHEN and CDR2 SYDVKM. This CDR3 is CASSPLGASYGYTF. In DNA form, the CDR3 reads TGTGCCAGCAGTCCCCTGGGGGCGAGCTATGGCTACACCTTC.

This chain uses TRBV4-2 with TRBJ2-3, with D hard to call. The CDR3 is 14 residues long. Trimming left V 1 base short and J 5 bases short, with 10 bases between. CDR1 is LGHNA and CDR2 is YNFKEQ in the germline V gene. The CDR3 protein is CASSQGPRGDTQYF. DNA for the CDR3: TGTGCCAGCAGCCAAGGGCCTCGCGGAGATACGCAGTATTTT.

The gene calls are TRBV5-5 and TRBJ2-7; TRBD1 is a possible D gene (7 bases). There are 15 residues in the CDR3. V lost 3 bases, J lost 7 bases, and 20 bases lay in between. CDR1 and CDR2 from the germline V gene are SGHKS and YYEKEE (reference sequence). The CDR3 bases are TGTGCCAGCAGCTCCGGGACAGTGGTTGCGGGGGAGCAGTACTTC. It yields the protein CASSSGTVVAGEQYF.

The V gene is TRBV4-1, the J gene TRBJ1-5; a possible D gene is TRBD1 (5 bases). CDR1 is MGHRA and CDR2 is YSYEKL in the germline V gene. The CDR3 sequence is 17 residues long. V lost 0 bases and J lost 6, with 18 bases in between. Here the CDR3 reads CASSQDWGGFLGQPQHF. The CDR3 nucleotides are TGCGCCAGCAGCCAAGATTGGGGGGGTTTCCTTGGTCAGCCCCAGCATTTT.

The J gene is TRBJ1-3, the V gene TRBV6-6, with TRBD1 matching over 7 bases. Germline V gives CDR1 MNHNY, CDR2 SVGAGI (reference sequence). CDR3 length: 16 residues. The V gene end was trimmed by 1 base and the J gene end by 4 bases; junction bases not matched to a gene: 7. The CDR3 loop is CASSYLGGAAGNTIYF. In DNA form, the CDR3 reads TGTGCCAGCAGTTACTTAGGGGGCGCGGCAGGAAACACCATATATTTT.

The V and J genes are TRBV4-2 and TRBJ1-6; D might be TRBD1 (5 bases). There are 16 residues in the CDR3. From germline, CDR1 is LGHNA and CDR2 YNFKEQ. Trimming left V 6 bases short and J 3 bases short, with 15 bases between. The DNA for the CDR3 is TGTGCCAGCAGACCGACGGACGGGGGCTATAATTCACCCCTCCACTTT. It yields the protein CASRPTDGGYNSPLHF.

V and J are TRBV18 and TRBJ1-6; D perhaps matches TRBD1 (6 bases). The CDR3 is 14 residues long. Germline V gene sequence: CDR1 KGHSH, CDR2 LQKENI. V lost 3 bases and J 8 bases, leaving 11 bases between the germline ends. This CDR3 is CASSPGGQDSPLHF. The DNA for the CDR3 is TGTGCCAGCTCACCGGGGGGGCAAGATTCACCCCTCCACTTT.

The rearrangement links TRBV4-1 to TRBJ2-4; the match to TRBD2 covers 9 bases. The germline V gene encodes CDR1 MGHRA and CDR2 YSYEKL. The CDR3 is made up of 17 amino acids. The junction had 12 bases not matched to a gene; V was cut back by 4 bases and J by 5 bases. The CDR3: CASSPHSAGGIQNIQYF. The CDR3, as DNA: TGCGCCAGCAGCCCCCATTCAGCGGGAGGAATCCAAAACATTCAGTACTTC.

This clone was found a few times. The gene calls are TRBV30 and TRBJ1-2; 12 bases match TRBD1. The CDR3 length is 16 residues. The germline V gene has CDR1 GTSNPN and CDR2 SVGIG (reference sequence). The V segment lost 4 bases and the J segment 2 bases; nucleotides outside the gene matches: 8. The CDR3 is CAWTPLGQGANYGYTF. In DNA form, the CDR3 reads TGTGCCTGGACCCCCTTGGGACAGGGGGCCAACTATGGCTACACCTTC.

The chain has TRBV27 and TRBJ1-1; 7 bases fit TRBD1. CDR3 size: 12 residues. Germline V gives CDR1 MNHEY, CDR2 SMNVEV (reference sequence). Trimming removed 6 bases from V and 5 bases from J; junction bases left unmatched: 3. The DNA of the CDR3 is TGTGCCAGCAGGACAGGGTGGACTGAAGCTTTCTTT. Its protein product is CASRTGWTEAFF.

The chain has TRBV30 and TRBJ2-1, with D hard to call. CDR3 length: 13 residues. CDR1 GTSNPN and CDR2 SVGIG come from the germline V gene (reference sequence). V was shortened by 3 bases and J by 7 bases, with 13 bases between the two germline ends. This chain's CDR3 is CAWSPRSSNEQFF. CDR3 nucleotides: TGTGCCTGGAGCCCCCGGTCGTCAAATGAGCAGTTCTTC. Using reference TRBV30 and TRBJ2-1 for the parts outside the CDR3, the full variable domain is SQTIHQWPATLVQPVGSPLSLECTVEGTSNPNLYWYRQAAGRGLQLLFYSVGIGQISSEVPQNLSASRPQDRQFILSSKKLLLSDSGFYLCAWSPRSSNEQFFGPGTRLTVL.

The CDR3, as DNA: TGTGCCAGCAGTGAATCGGGCAGGGCGCGGTACTTC. This translates into CASSESGRARYF. The chain combines TRBV6-1 with TRBJ2-7; weak D call: TRBD1 (5 bases). The V gene's germline CDR1 is MNHNS and CDR2 SASEGT. V was pared by 2 bases and J by 12 bases, with 14 bases between. The length of the CDR3 is 12 residues.

The genes are TRBV18 and TRBJ2-5; D possibly corresponds to TRBD2 (6 bases). CDR1 and CDR2 from the germline V gene are KGHSH and LQKENI. V was pared by 2 bases and J by 3 bases, with 7 bases between. The CDR3 sequence is 13 residues long. This chain's CDR3 is CASSPRREETQYF. DNA of the CDR3: TGTGCCAGCTCACCAAGGAGGGAAGAGACCCAGTACTTC. Drawing the rest from reference TRBV18 and TRBJ2-5, the complete variable domain is NAGVMQNPRHLVRRRGQEARLRCSPMKGHSHVYWYRQLPEEGLKFMVYLQKENIIDESGMPKERFSAEFPKEGPSILRIQQVVRGDSAAYFCASSPRREETQYFGPGTRLLVL.